The 3 T cell receptor beta chains below were found in one sample sequenced in a study of shared clonotypes between healthy human individuals. Method: immunoSEQ multiplex PCR; TCRdb's copy keeps in-frame clones and lacks some. The data hold 2,500,000 or so clones, with approximately 93% observed a single time. Material for sequencing was naive CD4+ T cells from PBMCs. Subset specified: CD45RA+ positively selected. All receptors derive from a man aged 18 to 29 in good health. Some clones in this sample may be carry-over from other donors' samples.

V and J are TRBV18 and TRBJ2-1; a weak D match, TRBD2 (7 bases). Germline loops: CDR1 KGHSH, CDR2 LQKENI. The CDR3 has 17 residues. Trimming took 2 bases from V and 0 from J, leaving 14 bases between them. The DNA of the CDR3 is TGTGCCAGCTCACCAGGGCTAGCGGACAGCTCCTACAATGAGCAGTTCTTC. Protein product: CASSPGLADSSYNEQFF.

The chain has TRBV5-1 and TRBJ2-7; 10 bases line up with TRBD2. The CDR3 has 15 amino acids. CDR1 SGHRS and CDR2 YFSETQ come from the germline V gene. V gave up 4 bases and J gave up 3 bases; unmatched junction bases: 7. This chain's CDR3 is CASSGAGTSDYEQYF. CDR3 DNA sequence: TGCGCCAGCAGCGGAGCCGGGACTAGCGACTACGAGCAGTACTTC.

This chain uses TRBV19 with TRBJ1-5; 8 bases are a match to TRBD1. This CDR3 contains 15 residues. Germline CDR1 LNHDA, CDR2 SQIVND (reference sequence). Unmatched junction bases numbered 10, after V lost 3 bases and J lost 9 bases. The CDR3 DNA is TGTGCCAGTAGTATTGGGCAGGGGGCGGGGAGGCCCCAGCATTTT. It translates to CASSIGQGAGRPQHF.